A selection of T cell receptor beta chains follows, all from one sample in a study of CD4 T cells in relation to SARS-CoV-2 and coronaviruses. The antigens these receptors bind are not known. TCRdb's table, derived via immunoSEQ multiplex PCR, lists solely in-frame clones and lacks some. This sample has around 16,000 clones, with approximately 78% found just once. Material: CD4+ T cells from PBMCs, cultured in vitro. The receptor source for this set is a human donor in good health. Both conserved end residues are part of each CDR3. D genes are given only for firm matches. Some rows have no size entry. The others give once, few or many, or a class for an expanded clone.

J	size	V	D	DNA	CDR3
TRBJ2-2	.	TRBV19	.	TGTGCCAGTAGTGATCCACACTCGGGCCAGCCGAACACCGGGGAGCTGTTTTTT	CASSDPHSGQPNTGELFF
TRBJ2-7	few	TRBV27	.	TGTGCCAGCAGTTTAGGTTCGTTGGGATACGAGCAGTACTTC	CASSLGSLGYEQYF
TRBJ1-2	.	TRBV12-3/TRBV12-4	.	TGTGCCAGCAAGGGGGGGCGAGGCTACACCTTC	CASKGGRGYTF
TRBJ2-1	.	TRBV5-4	TRBD1	TGTGCCAGCAGCCGCGGACAGGGGGGGGATGAGCAGTTCTTC	CASSRGQGGDEQFF
TRBJ2-3	once	TRBV5-8	.	TGTGCCAGCAGCTTGGCGGGGTCAGATACGCAGTATTTT	CASSLAGSDTQYF
TRBJ2-7	.	TRBV5-1	.	TGCGCCAGCAGCTCGACTAGCTACGAGCAGTACTTC	CASSSTSYEQYF
TRBJ1-2	.	TRBV24-1	.	TGTGCCACCAGTTCTCGACAGGACGTTGGCTACACCTTC	CATSSRQDVGYTF
TRBJ2-1	.	TRBV27	TRBD1	TGTGCCAGCAGTTGGTCTTGGGACAGGGGAGTGGGCGAGCAGTTCTTC	CASSWSWDRGVGEQFF
TRBJ2-7	few	TRBV27	TRBD1	TGTGCCAGCAGTTCCAGGGGGCTCTACGAGCAGTACTTC	CASSSRGLYEQYF
TRBJ2-4	.	TRBV2	.	TGTGCCAGCAGTGAGGAGGATAGTGGAAACATTCAGTACTTC	CASSEEDSGNIQYF
TRBJ1-1	.	TRBV19	.	TGTGCCAGTAGTTCCCCAATGACTGAAGCTTTCTTT	CASSSPMTEAFF
TRBJ1-4	once	TRBV6-5	.	TGTGCCAGCAGTCCATCCACCGGGACTTCAGAAAAACTGTTTTTT	CASSPSTGTSEKLFF
TRBJ2-5	.	TRBV14	TRBD2	TGTGCCAGCAGCCAAAAGACAGGGGGACTAGCGGAGCGTATCAAAGAGACCCAGTACTTC	CASSQKTGGLAERIKETQYF
TRBJ1-1	.	TRBV18	.	TGTGCCAGCTCACTTCCCTCCCGAACTGAAGCTTTCTTT	CASSLPSRTEAFF
TRBJ2-5	.	TRBV2	TRBD1	TGTGCCAGCAGGGGACAGCTGGAAGAGACCCAGTACTTC	CASRGQLEETQYF
TRBJ1-1	.	TRBV6-1	.	TGTGCCAGCAGTGAATACACTGAAGCTTTCTTT	CASSEYTEAFF
TRBJ2-7	few	TRBV14	.	TGTGCCAGCAGCCAAGGGCGCGCCTCCTACGAGCAGTACTTC	CASSQGRASYEQYF
TRBJ1-1	.	TRBV2	TRBD1	TGTGCCAGCACGTACAGGGGGTCCGCTGAAGCTTTCTTT	CASTYRGSAEAFF
TRBJ2-1	.	TRBV6-2/TRBV6-3	TRBD2	TGTGCCAGCAGTTACCCGGCTAGCGGGACGGTTGCAAATGAGCAGTTCTTC	CASSYPASGTVANEQFF
TRBJ1-3	few	TRBV30	.	TGTGCCTGGATTGCTGGGGGAAACACCATATATTTT	CAWIAGGNTIYF
TRBJ1-5	.	TRBV19	.	TGTGCCAGTAGTATTGAGGCCAGTCGGGAACCCCAGCATTTT	CASSIEASREPQHF
TRBJ2-1	.	TRBV19	.	TGTGCCAGTAGAAACAAAGTGGATGAGCAGTTCTTC	CASRNKVDEQFF
TRBJ2-7	.	TRBV28	.	TGTGCCAGCAAAGGCCCTGTGGACTACGAGCAGTACTTC	CASKGPVDYEQYF
TRBJ2-3	.	TRBV7-2	TRBD2	TGTGCCAGCAGCTACGCGGGACTAGCGGGGGGCACAGATACGCAGTATTTT	CASSYAGLAGGTDTQYF
TRBJ2-6	.	TRBV18	.	TGTGCCAGCTCACCACCCGGCAGGGTGCTAGGGGCCAACGTCCTGACTTTC	CASSPPGRVLGANVLTF
TRBJ2-7	.	TRBV21-1	.	TGTGCCAGCAAGTCCGACCTCTACGAGCAGTACTTC	CASKSDLYEQYF
TRBJ1-1	few	TRBV27	TRBD1	TGTGCCAGCAGTTTATTCGACAGGGGAACTGAAGCTTTCTTT	CASSLFDRGTEAFF
TRBJ2-7	.	TRBV5-1	.	TGCGCCAGCAGCTTGGACGGGGCTTGGGAGCAGTACTTC	CASSLDGAWEQYF
TRBJ2-4	.	TRBV3-1/TRBV3-2	.	TGTGCCAGCAGCCAGGGCCCAGCCTCAAACATTCAGTACTTC	CASSQGPASNIQYF
TRBJ1-2	.	TRBV28	TRBD1	TGTGCCAGCAGTTTGGTCTCGAAGAGGGGGCTAAGTGGCTACACCTTC	CASSLVSKRGLSGYTF
TRBJ2-3	large	TRBV18	.	TGTGCCAGCTCACCGGAACTCCTCACAGATACGCAGTATTTT	CASSPELLTDTQYF
TRBJ1-1	.	TRBV4-2	.	TGTGCCAGCAGCCAAGATCCGGGACAAACGAACACTGAAGCTTTCTTT	CASSQDPGQTNTEAFF
TRBJ1-5	.	TRBV5-1	.	TGCGCCAGCAGCTTGGAGTATGGCCAGCCCCAGCATTTT	CASSLEYGQPQHF
TRBJ2-7	.	TRBV4-1	.	TGCGCCAGCAGCCAAGAGGGGACACGCTCCTACGAGCAGTACTTC	CASSQEGTRSYEQYF
TRBJ1-5	.	TRBV30	.	TGTGCCTGGAGGGTCGGACACGGTGATCAGCCCCAGCATTTT	CAWRVGHGDQPQHF
TRBJ2-7	.	TRBV5-1	TRBD2	TGCGCCAGTCGGGATATAGCGGGAAATCACGAGCAGTACTTC	CASRDIAGNHEQYF
TRBJ2-5	.	TRBV5-1	.	TGCGCCAGCAGTTGGGGGGACACCGATCAAGAGACCCAGTACTTC	CASSWGDTDQETQYF
TRBJ1-2	.	TRBV20-1	.	TGCAGTGCTAGTTTACAGGAGATTAACTATGGCTACACCTTC	CSASLQEINYGYTF
TRBJ1-3	few	TRBV30	.	TGTGCCTGGAGTAGTGGCTTCCTGGCAGGGAGTCGCCGAAACACCATATATTTT	CAWSSGFLAGSRRNTIYF
TRBJ1-2	few	TRBV19	.	TGTGCCAGTAGTGGCCAGTCCGATAACTATGGCTACACCTTC	CASSGQSDNYGYTF
TRBJ2-7	.	TRBV4-2	TRBD1	TGTGCCAGCAGCCAAGATACACAGGGGGAGCAGTACTTC	CASSQDTQGEQYF
TRBJ1-1	.	TRBV25-1	.	TGTGCCAGCAGTAAGGGTGTAAGTTCGGCTGAAGCTTTCTTT	CASSKGVSSAEAFF